This T cell receptor beta chain was captured by sequencing in a study of cytomegalovirus exposure and HLA in healthy donors. With respect to this clone: Its antigen is as yet unknown.

Profiled with immunoSEQ multiplex PCR; TCRdb holds only in-frame clones, not every one. Altogether hundreds of thousands of clones are present, 70% to 90% being singletons, with the ten largest covering about 1.2%. Study-wide results and limits: The tendency of first-cohort TCR clusters to co-occur in the 100 to 150 validation repertoires was identified by a subsequent analysis. Rare TCR sequences dominated, though some public TCRs recurred in many donors.

The source is a woman aged 30 to 39 in good health and CMV-seropositive. Sequencing was done on a sample of PBMCs.

The chain's CDR3 is CSATQGTETQYF. Written as DNA, the CDR3 is TGCAGCGCCACTCAGGGGACGGAGACCCAGTACTTC. The chain recombines TRBV29-1 with TRBJ2-5; a possible D gene is TRBD1 (6 bases). CDR3 size: 12 residues. Germline CDR1 reads SQVTM; CDR2 reads ANQGSEA. V lost 7 bases, J lost 5 bases, and 14 bases lay in between.